One and the same sample provided the 8 T cell receptor beta chains below, sequenced in a study of PD-1 blockade in classical Hodgkin lymphoma. The data were produced by immunoSEQ multiplex PCR, yet TCRdb's version contains in-frame clones alone and is incomplete. The data contain about 75,000 clones, 85% to 95% of them singletons. Every patient was affected by relapse after autologous stem cell transplantation, while exposure to brentuximab vedotin was not uniform. Here the sequenced sample was peripheral blood mononuclear cells (PBMCs), taken at baseline. The receptors stem from a human donor with classical Hodgkin lymphoma.

This clone was observed once. The chain carries TRBV19 and TRBJ2-6; the D gene is possibly TRBD1 (6 bases). The CDR3 loop spans 18 amino acids. Trimming removed 5 bases from V and 2 bases from J, with 19 bases in between. CDR1 LNHDA and CDR2 SQIVND come from the germline V gene (reference sequence). The CDR3, as DNA: TGTGCCAGTAGTTATTTCCTGAGACAGGTTACTGGGGCCAACGTCCTGACTTTC. It translates to CASSYFLRQVTGANVLTF.

V is TRBV4-1 and J is TRBJ2-2; D remains unclear. Germline CDR1 and CDR2: MGHRA and YSYEKL. Trimming shortened V by 0 bases and J by 8 bases, and 10 bases separated the two germline ends. The CDR3 has 14 residues. This CDR3 reads CASSQEMWGGELFF. CDR3 nucleotide sequence: TGCGCCAGCAGCCAAGAAATGTGGGGTGGGGAGCTGTTTTTT.

This sequence joins TRBV5-1 and TRBJ2-1; no firm D call. The CDR3 totals 16 residues. Germline lookup yields CDR1 SGHRS and CDR2 YFSETQ. V was trimmed by 5 bases and J by 0 bases, leaving 15 bases between them. CDR3 region: CASRTSLSDSYNEQFF. In DNA, the CDR3 is TGCGCCAGCAGAACTTCCCTTTCCGACTCCTACAATGAGCAGTTCTTC.

This clone occurred once. The gene calls are TRBV2 and TRBJ2-5; tentatively, D is TRBD1 (6 bases). The V end lost 6 bases, the J end lost 2 bases, and 7 bases lay between the germline ends. The CDR3 is 12 amino acids. CDR1 is SNHLY and CDR2 is FYNNEI in the germline V gene. The CDR3 DNA is TGTGCCAGCAGGGGACAACAAGAGACCCAGTACTTC. Protein product: CASRGQQETQYF.

The rearrangement joins TRBV27 to TRBJ2-7; D is ambiguous. The germline V gene has CDR1 MNHEY and CDR2 SMNVEV (reference sequence). The ends were cut back, 5 bases at V and 0 bases at J, with 20 bases in the middle. The CDR3 is 17 amino acids. The CDR3 reads CASSPYGQISISYEQYF. The DNA of the CDR3 is TGTGCCAGCAGTCCCTATGGGCAGATCAGTATCTCCTACGAGCAGTACTTC.

This chain uses TRBV23-1 with TRBJ2-5, with D possibly matching TRBD1 (6 bases). TRBV23-1 is reported as an ORF; its role is uncertain. The CDR3 contains 18 residues. V was pared by 6 bases and J by 5 bases, with 28 bases between. This CDR3 is CASSEGHSFGPETETQYF. The CDR3 bases are TGCGCCAGCAGCGAGGGACATTCGTTCGGCCCCGAGACGGAGACCCAGTACTTC.

This rearrangement joins TRBV25-1 to TRBJ2-1; D gene uncertain. Trimming took 10 bases from V and 12 from J, leaving 13 bases between them. The CDR3 is 10 residues long. Germline-derived CDR1 and CDR2 are MGHDK and SYGVNS. The DNA for the CDR3 is TGTGCCACCCGCGAGACTGCGCAGTTCTTC. Amino acid sequence: CATRETAQFF.

V and J are TRBV4-2 and TRBJ2-5, with 11 bases aligning to TRBD2. Looked up from germline, CDR1 is LGHNA and CDR2 is YNFKEQ. The CDR3 sequence is 16 residues long. The V segment lost 5 bases and the J segment 3 bases; nucleotides outside the gene matches: 8. CDR3 sequence reads: CASSKLAGEREETQYF. DNA for the CDR3: TGTGCCAGCAGCAAACTAGCGGGGGAGAGAGAAGAGACCCAGTACTTC.